Below, one T cell receptor beta chain is given with its context. Authors' data handling: Amplifying reference gene primers gave estimates of nucleated cell counts. Some clones are missing from TCRdb's copy, which holds only in-frame ones; the method was immunoSEQ multiplex PCR. From that table come the V and J calls and clone size; the DNA was used to work out D and trimming. The top ten hold approximately 4% of the sample, which has about 160,000 clones, 86% seen once. This entry belongs to a study of blood T cell repertoires in COVID-19. Study-wide background: The study drew acute and convalescent COVID-19 samples from the United States, Italy and Spain. The cDNA or gDNA used as material had been derived from T cells, B-cell-depleted T cells, or PBMCs.

Trimming took 3 bases from V and 8 from J; bases not matched to a gene: 16. The CDR3 runs to 19 residues. CDR1 SGHTA and CDR2 FQGNSA come from the germline V gene. The chain combines TRBV7-2 with TRBJ2-1, with 13 positions matching TRBD2. Sequencing used peripheral blood. The sequence was collected from a woman aged 70 to 79 with acute or convalescent COVID-19. CDR3 in DNA: TGTGCCAGCAGCTTTACGCTAACTAGCGGGAGGGCCTCAAGAGATGAGCAGTTCTTC. This gives the protein CASSFTLTSGRASRDEQFF.